This entry is about one T cell receptor (beta chain). This sample is drawn from a study of T cell responses to AZD1222 COVID-19 vaccine. This CDR3 has 14 residues. Trimming cost V 2 bases and J 0 bases, with 7 bases left between them. CDR1 and CDR2 (germline): SGHTA, FQGNSA. Only in-frame clones appear in the TCRdb table, and some are missing; sequencing was by immunoSEQ multiplex PCR. The sample gives around 100,000 clones, about 93% of which show up once; roughly 2% is in the top ten. The sample consisted of peripheral blood, taken on day 0 of AZD1222 vaccination. V and J are TRBV7-2 and TRBJ1-1, with a possible D match to TRBD1 (5 bases). This TCR was recovered from an adult in good health. Here the CDR3 DNA reads TGTGCCAGCAGCTTAACAGGAATGAACACTGAAGCTTTCTTT. Translating it yields CASSLTGMNTEAFF.